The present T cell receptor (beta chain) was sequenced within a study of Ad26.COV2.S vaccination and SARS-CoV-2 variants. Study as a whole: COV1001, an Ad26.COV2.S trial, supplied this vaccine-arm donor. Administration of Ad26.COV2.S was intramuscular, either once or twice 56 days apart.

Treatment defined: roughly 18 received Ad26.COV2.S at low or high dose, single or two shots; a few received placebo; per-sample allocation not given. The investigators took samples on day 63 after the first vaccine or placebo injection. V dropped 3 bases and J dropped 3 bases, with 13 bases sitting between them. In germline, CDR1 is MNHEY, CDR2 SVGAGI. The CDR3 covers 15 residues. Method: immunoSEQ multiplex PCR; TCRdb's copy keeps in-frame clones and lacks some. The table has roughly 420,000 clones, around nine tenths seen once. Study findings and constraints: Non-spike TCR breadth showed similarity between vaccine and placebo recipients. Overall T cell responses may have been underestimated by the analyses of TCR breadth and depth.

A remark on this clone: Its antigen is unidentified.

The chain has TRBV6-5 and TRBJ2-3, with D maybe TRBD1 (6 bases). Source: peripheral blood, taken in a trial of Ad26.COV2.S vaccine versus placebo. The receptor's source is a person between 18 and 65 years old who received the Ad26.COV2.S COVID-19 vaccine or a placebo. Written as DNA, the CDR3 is TGTGCCAGCAGTTATAGTGGGGGCTGGACAGATACGCAGTATTTT. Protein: CASSYSGGWTDTQYF.